This T cell receptor (beta chain) was found in a study of technical replicates of blood from a handful of donors. V lost 4 bases and J 6 bases, leaving 13 bases between the germline ends. The length of the CDR3 is 13 residues. Germline CDR1 is SGDLS and CDR2 is YYNGEE. Generated by immunoSEQ multiplex PCR, the TCRdb table keeps only in-frame clones and is missing some. Of 75,000 to 100,000 clones listed, roughly 94% are singletons. The source is a human donor in good health. The sequenced sample consisted of T cells isolated from PBMCs. The chain carries TRBV9 and TRBJ1-2, with D tentatively TRBD1 (6 bases). The CDR3 sequence is CASSRTGRNGYTF. The CDR3, as DNA: TGTGCCAGCAGCCGAACAGGGCGCAATGGCTACACCTTC.